These 29 T cell receptor beta chains were all obtained from the same sample, sequenced in a study of tumor and adjacent non-tumor tissue in lung cancer. TCRbeta libraries were built with three rounds of nested PCR, modified from ARM-PCR. TCRdb called the multiplex PCR reads again in MiXCR, with one record for every CDR3 protein. The repertoire holds approximately 150,000 distinct CDR3 sequences, 66% seen once, with roughly 20% in the top ten. This sample's RNA came from whole unsorted tissue. Sample: lung tumor tissue. The receptors here all came from a man aged 60 to 69 with small cell lung cancer.

Concerning this clonotype itself: The conserved final phenylalanine or tryptophan is absent from the CDR3, which likely points to a read error. The gene calls are TRBV6-5 and TRBJ2-1, with 10 bases lining up with TRBD1. The length of the CDR3 is 13 residues. The V gene end was trimmed by 5 bases and the J gene end by 9 bases; junction bases not matched to a gene: 4. Germline V CDR1 and CDR2: MNHEY, SVGAGI. CDR3 in DNA: TGTGCCAGCAGTCCCGGGACAGGGGTTGAGCAGTTCTAC. Translation gives CASSPGTGVEQFY.

This clonotype has just a few counts. The chain combines TRBV29-1 with TRBJ1-5, with a weak D call TRBD1 (6 bases). V dropped 6 bases and J dropped 2 bases, with 11 bases sitting between them. The CDR3 consists of 13 residues. Per the germline V gene, CDR1 is SQVTM and CDR2 is ANQGSEA. The CDR3 DNA follows: TGCAGCGTCCAGGGGCCTGGCAATCAGCCCCAGCATTTT. Translating gives CSVQGPGNQPQHF.

The sample holds a few counts of this clonotype. This sequence joins TRBV7-9 and TRBJ2-5; weak D call: TRBD2 (6 bases). Germline V gives CDR1 SEHNR, CDR2 FQNEAQ (reference sequence). The CDR3 covers 15 residues. With 1 base removed from V and 5 bases from J, the gap between germline ends came to 14 bases. CDR3 residues: CASSLGLRGWETQYF. CDR3 DNA sequence: TGTGCCAGCAGCTTAGGTTTGCGGGGCTGGGAGACCCAGTACTTC.

The chain links TRBV5-1 to TRBJ2-2, with 7 bases fitting TRBD1. V was clipped by 0 bases and J by 5 bases; unmatched bases: 1. There are 14 residues in the CDR3. In germline, CDR1 is SGHRS, CDR2 YFSETQ. CDR3 DNA sequence: TGCGCCAGCAGCTTGGAGACAGGGACCGGGGAGCTGTTTTTT. It translates to CASSLETGTGELFF.

With regard to this clonotype: Relative to the germline gene, one junction end is altered; a read error may explain this. J is TRBJ2-3 and V is TRBV11-1; 9 positions agree with TRBD2. CDR3 size: 18 residues. Germline V CDR1 and CDR2: SGHAT, FQDESV (reference sequence). This chain's CDR3 is CVSSLRGTSGLDTDTQYF. The CDR3 coding sequence is TGTGTCAGCAGCTTACGAGGTACTAGCGGGCTCGACACAGATACGCAGTATTTT.

The rearrangement links TRBV6-5 to TRBJ1-4, with 9 bases fitting TRBD1. Germline lookup yields CDR1 MNHEY and CDR2 SVGAGI. This CDR3 comprises 15 residues. The J segment lost 6 bases and the V segment lost 6 bases, leaving 8 bases of the junction unmatched. Here the CDR3 DNA reads TGTGCCAGCAGAGGGCGGGGACAGGGAGATGAAAAACTGTTTTTT. Residues: CASRGRGQGDEKLFF.

This clonotype was found once. The CDR3 end shows no conserved phenylalanine or tryptophan, and so a read error is likely. The chain joins TRBV20-1 to TRBJ2-7; D is perhaps TRBD1 (5 bases). With 4 bases removed from V and 0 bases from J, the gap between germline ends came to 10 bases. Germline assignment: CDR1 DFQATT and CDR2 SNEGSKA (reference sequence). This CDR3 has 13 residues. The CDR3 coding sequence is TGCAGTGCTATAGCAGGGAACTCCTACGAGCAGTACATC. This codes for CSAIAGNSYEQYI.

About this clonotype itself: A junction boundary mismatches the germline segment, possibly from a read error. This chain uses TRBV29-1 with TRBJ2-3; D gene ambiguous. The CDR3 loop spans 13 amino acids. Germline CDR1 and CDR2: SQVTM and ANQGSEA. The CDR3 spells CSVESAGTDTQFF. The CDR3 nucleotides read TGCAGCGTTGAGTCAGCTGGCACAGATACGCAGTTTTTC.

This clonotype has at least ten counts. The rearrangement uses TRBV4-1 and TRBJ2-3; TRBD1 agrees at 8 bases. Germline CDR1 MGHRA, CDR2 YSYEKL. With V trimmed by 2 bases and J by 6 bases, 7 bases remained unmatched. The CDR3 sequence is 15 residues long. This CDR3 is CASSQPGQGPDTQYF. CDR3 DNA: TGCGCCAGCAGCCAACCCGGACAGGGTCCCGATACGCAGTATTTT.

This clonotype has only a few counts. The CDR3 does not end in the conserved phenylalanine or tryptophan, so this is likely a read error. V gene TRBV29-1 combines with J gene TRBJ1-1, with D hard to call. The CDR3 is 12 residues long. Germline V gene lookup returns CDR1 SQVTM and CDR2 ANQGSEA. The V end lost 4 bases, the J end lost 9 bases, and 15 bases lay between the germline ends. The DNA of the CDR3 is TGCAGCGTTGGGGTTACAGATTTTAAAGCTTTCCTT. It translates to CSVGVTDFKAFL.

Only a few counts were recorded for this clonotype. The V and J genes are TRBV6-1 and TRBJ2-1; TRBD2 agrees at 9 bases. This CDR3 has 12 amino acids. Germline values: CDR1 MNHNS, CDR2 SASEGT. The ends lost 5 bases at V and 10 bases at J; junction bases unmatched: 3. CDR3 protein: CASSRLAGEQFF. The CDR3 bases are TGTGCCAGCAGTCGCCTAGCGGGAGAGCAGTTCTTC.

Concerning this clonotype: The CDR3 does not close with the conserved phenylalanine or tryptophan, likely indicating a read error. This chain uses TRBV5-4 with TRBJ1-2, with no clear D. Trimming pared 1 base from V and 4 bases from J, leaving 20 bases between. This CDR3 spans 17 amino acids. Germline-derived CDR1 and CDR2 are SGHNT and YYREEE (reference sequence). Written as DNA, the CDR3 is TGTGCCAGCAGCTTGATGGGCACTCGGGGATTGAGCTATGGCTACACCATC. The encoded protein is CASSLMGTRGLSYGYTI.

The table lists this clonotype with many counts. The chain recombines TRBV29-1 with TRBJ1-2, with D maybe TRBD1 (6 bases). V shed 2 bases and J shed 6 bases, with 16 bases lying between them. Germline V gene lookup returns CDR1 SQVTM and CDR2 ANQGSEA. The CDR3 loop spans 14 amino acids. CDR3 in amino acids: CSVELRGARNGYTF. The DNA of the CDR3 is TGCAGCGTTGAACTTCGGGGGGCTCGGAATGGCTACACCTTC.

Concerning this clonotype: A much larger clone differs from this one at a single base, so this may be a read error. The chain employs TRBV6-1 and TRBJ1-5; D not certain. Germline CDR1 MNHNS, CDR2 SASEGT. The CDR3 runs to 13 residues. The V gene lost 2 bases and the J gene lost 7 bases, with 9 bases spanning the gap. In DNA form, the CDR3 reads TGTGCCAGCAGTGAATCGCGCTCCCAGCCCCAGCATTTT. The encoded protein is CASSESRSQPQHF.

The genes are TRBV10-3 and TRBJ1-5; D gene unclear. CDR1 is ENHRY, CDR2 SYGVKD, per germline. The CDR3 length is 12 residues. V was cut by 0 bases and J by 4 bases, with 1 base left in between. This CDR3 is CAISESNQPQHF. In DNA form, the CDR3 reads TGTGCCATCAGTGAGTCGAATCAGCCCCAGCATTTT.

With respect to this clonotype: A much larger clone differs from this one at a single base, so this may be a read error. The chain links TRBV20-1 to TRBJ2-3, with 12 bases matching TRBD2. The junction had 8 bases not matched to a gene; V was cut back by 6 bases and J by 4 bases. CDR3 length: 15 residues. In germline, CDR1 is DFQATT, CDR2 SNEGSKA (reference sequence). In DNA, the CDR3 is TGCAGTGCGGAATCGACTAGCGGGAGTGCAGATACGCAGTATTTT. Encoded protein: CSAESTSGSADTQYF.

Details on this clonotype: A read error may account for a junction end that differs from germline. This chain links TRBV11-3 with TRBJ2-2, with D possibly called TRBD1 or TRBD2 (5 bases each). Germline V gene sequence: CDR1 SGHNT, CDR2 YENEEA. CDR3 length: 15 amino acids. In nucleotides, the CDR3 is TGTGCCAGCAGCCCAGACAGCTATTTCACCGGGAAGCTGTTTTTT. Encoded protein: CASSPDSYFTGKLFF.

Comment on this clonotype: Mismatch with germline at one junction end may stem from a read error. The V call is TRBV20-1, the J call TRBJ2-3; D unresolved. Germline V CDR1 and CDR2: DFQATT, SNEGSKA (reference sequence). The CDR3 loop spans 13 amino acids. The CDR3 DNA follows: TGCAATGCTAGGGCGGAAGACACAGATACGCAGTATTTT. Its protein product is CNARAEDTDTQYF.

Comments on this clonotype: Lacking the conserved final phenylalanine or tryptophan, this CDR3 likely reflects a read error. No DNA is shown, since the ends of the CDR3 on it are uncertain; the CDR3 is the one TCRdb lists. This chain uses TRBV20-1 with TRBJ2-4; the table's D call of TRBD2 was not tested on the DNA. Counting both end residues, the CDR3 totals 17 amino acids. Germline V gene lookup returns CDR1 DFQATT and CDR2 SNEGSKA (reference sequence). The CDR3 region is CSGTTPGAGLAKNIHYL.

A note on this clonotype: A much bigger clone sits one base away, suggesting this may be a read error. V and J are TRBV20-1 and TRBJ2-7; D is unresolved. Germline V gene sequence: CDR1 DFQATT, CDR2 SNEGSKA (reference sequence). The CDR3 totals 11 residues. CDR3 bases: TGCAGTGTGGTTTCTTCCTGCGAGCAGTACTTC. Protein: CSVVSSCEQYF.

The V and J genes are TRBV6-5 and TRBJ2-7; unclear D gene. This CDR3 comprises 15 residues. Deletions cut 10 bases from V and 0 bases from J, with 19 bases between. Germline CDR1 is MNHEY and CDR2 is SVGAGI. The CDR3 DNA reads TGTGCCACCAAGTTCGTGGTCACGAACTCCTACGAGCAGTACTTC. It specifies CATKFVVTNSYEQYF.

The chain is built from TRBV6-1 and TRBJ2-6; 9 nucleotides match TRBD1. Germline-derived CDR1 and CDR2 are MNHNS and SASEGT. Trimming took 3 bases from V and 4 from J; bases not matched to a gene: 16. The CDR3 consists of 20 residues. The CDR3 region is CASSDVTGQGRSPGANVLTF. The CDR3 nucleotides read TGTGCCAGCAGTGACGTCACGGGACAGGGTAGAAGCCCAGGGGCCAACGTCCTGACTTTC.

As to this clonotype: This could be a read error, since a much larger clone is one nucleotide away. The V call is TRBV6-1, the J call TRBJ1-5, with 7 bases fitting TRBD1. From germline, CDR1 is MNHNS and CDR2 SASEGT. The CDR3 is 15 residues long. CDR3: CASTRTGAVNRPQHF. CDR3 coding DNA: TGTGCCAGCACCAGAACAGGGGCGGTCAATCGGCCCCAGCATTTT.

This clonotype was picked up one time. A read error is likely, as this CDR3 ends without the conserved phenylalanine or tryptophan. The chain is built from TRBV20-1 and TRBJ2-7; D not resolved. CDR1 DFQATT and CDR2 SNEGSKA come from the germline V gene (reference sequence). The CDR3 runs to 14 residues. CDR3: CNAMPLRGSYEQYI. CDR3 nucleotide sequence: TGCAATGCTATGCCCCTTCGCGGCTCCTACGAGCAGTACATC.

This clonotype occurred a few times. The gene calls are TRBV6-5 and TRBJ2-1; possible D gene TRBD2, 5 bases. Germline loops: CDR1 MNHEY, CDR2 SVGAGI. V lost 7 bases to trimming and J lost 7 bases, with 11 bases between them. The CDR3 contains 12 residues. This chain's CDR3 is CASTSSWNEQFF. CDR3 bases: TGTGCCAGCACTAGCAGTTGGAATGAGCAGTTCTTC.

A note on this clonotype: A much larger clone lies a single base off, so this may be a read error. This chain connects TRBV29-1 to TRBJ2-3; TRBD1 aligns across 7 bases. V shed 6 bases, J shed 5 bases, and the junction held 11 bases outside the gene matches. The germline V gene encodes CDR1 SQVTM and CDR2 ANQGSEA. The CDR3 consists of 14 residues. The CDR3 nucleotides read TGCAGCGTCGTTCAGGGGGTTTTTAGAGATACGCAGTATTTT. The encoded protein is CSVVQGVFRDTQYF.

To note about this clonotype: A much bigger clone sits one base away, suggesting this may be a read error. The chain employs TRBV20-1 and TRBJ2-1; D is unclear. Germline CDR1 and CDR2: DFQATT and SNEGSKA (reference sequence). This CDR3 region has 13 residues. CDR3 DNA: TGCACTGCTAGATCCCGGGTTTTCAATGAGCAGTTCTTC. This sequence encodes CTARSRVFNEQFF.

This clonotype occurred once. No conserved phenylalanine or tryptophan ends this CDR3, so it is likely a read error. The rearrangement joins TRBV11-2 to TRBJ2-3; D remains unclear. Germline V gene sequence: CDR1 SGHAT, CDR2 FQNNGV. The CDR3 is 14 amino acids. The CDR3 bases are TGTGTCAACAGCTTAGGTCCGGGCGGAGATACGCAGTATTCA. It translates to CVNSLGPGGDTQYS.

The gene calls are TRBV20-1 and TRBJ2-3, with 7 bases that match TRBD2. The CDR3 contains 15 residues. Germline CDR1 is DFQATT and CDR2 is SNEGSKA (reference sequence). The V and J ends lost 0 bases and 3 bases, in that order; junction bases with no gene match: 6. CDR3 nucleotides: TGCAGTGCTAGAGATGGGCTAGCGGCGACAGATACGCAGTATTTT. Its protein is CSARDGLAATDTQYF.